Listed below are T cell receptor beta chains from one sample, sequenced in a study of CXCR3-negative and CXCR3-positive naive CD8 T cells. Following a re-call of the 5' RACE reads, TCRdb has one entry per CDR3 protein and lacks DNA. Its clone listing holds roughly 80,000 distinct CDR3 sequences. Sequencing was done on a sample of naive CXCR3+ CD8+ T cells from blood. The receptor source for this set is a human donor in good health. Some clones in this sample may be carry-over from other donors' samples. CDR3s include the opening cysteine and the closing phenylalanine or tryptophan.

length,J,V,CDR3
16,TRBJ2-1,TRBV7-8,CASSLELADYPGEQFF
12,TRBJ2-3,TRBV18,CASSPPLNTQYF
14,TRBJ2-1,TRBV4-3,CASSQGTRDNEQFF
14,TRBJ1-1,TRBV20-1,CSARRLDRNTEAFF
12,TRBJ1-1,TRBV7-9,CASSPGTLEAFF
15,TRBJ1-6,TRBV12-3/TRBV12-4,CASSQINTWNSPLHF
14,TRBJ2-3,TRBV7-9,CASSPGRDLATQYF
14,TRBJ2-7,TRBV29-1,CSARAVTSSYEQYF
13,TRBJ1-2,TRBV5-1,CASSYQSNYGYTF
15,TRBJ2-7,TRBV20-1,CSARDQTGPSYEQYF
13,TRBJ2-5,TRBV5-1,CARTPFGGETQYF
18,TRBJ2-6,TRBV5-1,CASSLNGGQGSGANVLTF
14,TRBJ2-7,TRBV9,CASSVVSNLYEQYF
14,TRBJ2-5,TRBV18,CASSPQTGEETQYF
13,TRBJ1-3,TRBV20-1,CSGKPDDGYTIYF
13,TRBJ2-1,TRBV29-1,CSVVGDSYNEQFF
13,TRBJ1-4,TRBV15,CATQDRVREKLFF